What follows are 11 T cell receptor beta chains derived from one specimen sequenced in a study of blood T cell repertoires in COVID-19. Clones were read by immunoSEQ multiplex PCR, and TCRdb kept only the in-frame ones, dropping some. The table shows 45,000 to 65,000 clones, with roughly nine tenths occurring only once. Sequencing was performed on peripheral blood. The source is a man aged 45-65 years with acute or convalescent COVID-19.

This clone was seen only a few times. The gene calls are TRBV7-9 and TRBJ2-7; 9 bases line up with TRBD2. The CDR3 contains 18 residues. Germline V CDR1 and CDR2: SEHNR, FQNEAQ (reference sequence). After removal of 5 bases from V and 3 bases from J, the junction contained 17 bases not matched to a gene. CDR3 bases: TGTGCCAGCAGCGGGGGGGCGACCCGACTAGCGGAGGACTACGAGCAGTACTTC. Amino acids: CASSGGATRLAEDYEQYF.

The chain uses TRBV24-1 and TRBJ2-1; 10 bases line up with TRBD2. CDR3 length: 12 residues. The V and J ends lost 5 bases and 15 bases, in that order; junction bases with no gene match: 6. CDR1 is KGHDR, CDR2 SFDVKD, per germline. Written as DNA, the CDR3 is TGTGCCACCAGTGGCCTAGCGGGAGTAACGTTCTTC. This gives the protein CATSGLAGVTFF.

The chain joins TRBV18 to TRBJ1-1; 8 nucleotides match TRBD1. The germline gives CDR1 KGHSH, CDR2 LQKENI. The CDR3 has 13 residues. The ends lost 6 bases at V and 8 bases at J; junction bases unmatched: 8. The CDR3 DNA sequence: TGTGCCAGCTCCCCAGACAGGGGCTCGGAAGCTTTCTTT. This encodes CASSPDRGSEAFF.

This chain joins TRBV27 and TRBJ2-5; the match to TRBD2 covers 11 bases. Trimming cost V 3 bases and J 5 bases; bases outside gene matches: 2. Per the germline V gene, CDR1 is MNHEY and CDR2 is SMNVEV (reference sequence). The CDR3 is 14 amino acids. Here the CDR3 DNA reads TGTGCCAGCAGTTTGTTAGCGGGAGGGGAGACCCAGTACTTC. It specifies CASSLLAGGETQYF.

The rearrangement joins TRBV5-1 to TRBJ2-3; 10 bases agree with TRBD2. Losses at the gene ends were 5 bases for V and 6 bases for J; bases not matched to a gene: 9. CDR3 size: 15 residues. The germline V gene encodes CDR1 SGHRS and CDR2 YFSETQ. The DNA of the CDR3 is TGCGCCAGCAGAATGGGGCTAGCGGGAGTGGATACGCAGTATTTT. It codes for CASRMGLAGVDTQYF.

The genes are TRBV7-9 and TRBJ2-5; D might be TRBD1 (6 bases). Germline V gives CDR1 SEHNR, CDR2 FQNEAQ (reference sequence). V was pared by 3 bases and J by 11 bases, with 13 bases between. This CDR3 spans 12 amino acids. The CDR3 bases are TGTGCCAGCAGCTTGGGGGCTACCAAGCAGTACTTC. It yields the protein CASSLGATKQYF.

The genes are TRBV27 and TRBJ2-2, with TRBD1 identical over 10 bases. The CDR3 consists of 15 residues. Germline lookup yields CDR1 MNHEY and CDR2 SMNVEV (reference sequence). V lost 6 bases and J lost 7; bases outside the gene matches: 8. Written as DNA, the CDR3 is TGTGCCAGCAGACCGACAGGGGGCGTCGGCGGGGAGCTGTTTTTT. Residues: CASRPTGGVGGELFF.

This clone was seen a single time. This rearrangement joins TRBV6-5 to TRBJ1-2; TRBD1 agrees at 8 bases. Germline V gives CDR1 MNHEY, CDR2 SVGAGI. Trimming at V came to 5 bases and at J to 11 bases, leaving 10 bases not matched to a gene. The CDR3 consists of 13 residues. CDR3 coding DNA: TGTGCCAGCAGTCCAGGACAGGGTCAGGGATACACCTTC. Its protein product is CASSPGQGQGYTF.

The rearrangement joins TRBV5-1 to TRBJ1-4; D unclear. Trimming took off 0 bases at V and 7 bases at J, with 13 bases between the two ends. CDR3 length: 15 residues. Germline V gene lookup returns CDR1 SGHRS and CDR2 YFSETQ. The CDR3 DNA sequence: TGCGCCAGCAGCTTGGCCTTCCGGGGAACTGAAAAACTGTTTTTT. It yields the protein CASSLAFRGTEKLFF. The full variable domain, completed using reference TRBV5-1 and TRBJ1-4, is KAGVTQTPRYLIKTRGQQVTLSCSPISGHRSVSWYQQTPGQGLQFLFEYFSETQRNKGNFPGRFSGRQFSNSRSEMNVSTLELGDSALYLCASSLAFRGTEKLFFGSGTQLSVL.

The chain uses TRBV11-2 and TRBJ1-3; 7 positions agree with TRBD1. V lost 5 bases and J lost 5; bases outside the gene matches: 12. The CDR3 contains 16 residues. Germline V gene sequence: CDR1 SGHAT, CDR2 FQNNGV. CDR3 in amino acids: CASSSVRQGTRNTIYF. The CDR3 region has the DNA TGTGCCAGCAGCAGCGTTCGACAGGGAACAAGAAACACCATATATTTT.

V is TRBV18 and J is TRBJ2-7; TRBD1 matches 7 bases. This CDR3 has 14 amino acids. Germline lookup yields CDR1 KGHSH and CDR2 LQKENI. V shed 1 base, J shed 2 bases, and the junction held 2 bases outside the gene matches. The CDR3 region is CASSPRQGTYEQYF. CDR3 bases: TGTGCCAGCTCACCACGACAGGGCACCTACGAGCAGTACTTC.